A selection of T cell receptor beta chains follows, all from one sample in a study of CD8+ T cells in alopecia areata. Data came from immunoSEQ multiplex PCR; TCRdb stores just in-frame clones and leaves some out. The sample carries hundreds of thousands of clones, under 80% recorded once. Sequencing used CD4+ T cells sorted from blood, obtained at week 0. These receptors all come from a human donor with alopecia areata. CDR3s include the opening cysteine and the closing phenylalanine or tryptophan. Where a row states a size, it is once, few, many or the class of an expanded clone; other rows omit it.

>15|TRBJ2-7|.|TRBV10-3
CATARAGQGIYEQYF
>13|TRBJ1-5|.|TRBV29-1
CSVEQGGGQPQHF
>15|TRBJ2-3|.|TRBV9
CASSVATSSTDTQYF
>14|TRBJ2-5|.|TRBV13
CASSYRSGEETQYF
>16|TRBJ2-1|.|TRBV7-2
CASSLAMTRYYNEQFF
>13|TRBJ2-3|many|TRBV18
CASSPDWLDTQYF
>15|TRBJ2-2|.|TRBV11-2
CASSRQGVNTGELFF
>11|TRBJ1-2|.|TRBV4-1
CATGGYYGYTF
>15|TRBJ2-7|.|TRBV9
CASSVGPKGYHEQYF
>14|TRBJ2-5|.|TRBV7-9
CASSSWGGQETQYF
>16|TRBJ2-3|.|TRBV9
CASSVGQPRATDTQYF
>13|TRBJ1-1|.|TRBV30
CAWSLGDRTEAFF
>15|TRBJ2-3|.|TRBV4-2
CASNLLADSTDTQYF
>15|TRBJ2-7|.|TRBV7-8
CASSISGGAAYEQYF
>16|TRBJ2-5|.|TRBV6-6
CASSKPTNRGQGTQYF
>14|TRBJ1-4|.|TRBV5-1
CASSIQGSNEKLFF
>14|TRBJ2-4|.|TRBV5-4
CASSGTGAKNIQYF
>17|TRBJ2-2|.|TRBV9
CASSDIPGQGNTGELFF
>14|TRBJ2-7|.|TRBV4-1
CASSPVTVTYEQYF
>11|TRBJ1-2|.|TRBV30
CAWSGGGGYTF
>14|TRBJ2-3|.|TRBV6-1
CASSVIGVKDTQYF
>15|TRBJ2-1|.|TRBV4-2
CASSQVAGAGDEQFF
>13|TRBJ1-1|.|TRBV6-5
CASSYEVRAEAFF
>14|TRBJ1-5|.|TRBV7-9
CASSFQGVGQPQHF
>15|TRBJ1-4|.|TRBV7-9
CASSPTGGGDEKLFF
>14|TRBJ1-1|few|TRBV21-1
CASSNRDGGTEAFF
>13|TRBJ1-2|.|TRBV27
CASSLAGGYGYTF
>14|TRBJ2-2|.|TRBV19
CASSKVFSAGELFF
>15|TRBJ2-3|.|TRBV7-9
CASSLRGVGTDTQYF
>14|TRBJ2-3|medium-sized|TRBV2
CASSQGSSTDTQYF
>10|TRBJ1-1|.|TRBV29-1
CSVRDTEAFF
>15|TRBJ1-5|.|TRBV6-5
CASGRSGTDNQPQHF
>13|TRBJ1-2|.|TRBV30
CAWSVGRGYGYTF
>15|TRBJ1-3|.|TRBV7-2
CASSLTGLGGNTIYF
>13|TRBJ1-5|.|TRBV10-3
CAISDRANQPQHF
>12|TRBJ2-7|.|TRBV18
CASSPTGDEQYF
>12|TRBJ2-5|.|TRBV29-1
CSVGAAGETQYF
>13|TRBJ1-1|.|TRBV30
CAWKPRMNTEAFF
>15|TRBJ2-7|.|TRBV7-2
CASSFSPPGSNEQYF
>13|TRBJ2-7|.|TRBV15
CATSSPQGSEQYF
>13|TRBJ2-5|.|TRBV29-1
CSARATGAETQYF
>13|TRBJ1-2|.|TRBV30
CAWSPPALHGYTF
>15|TRBJ2-3|.|TRBV11-2
CASRDGQGGTDTQYF
>14|TRBJ2-5|.|TRBV7-8
CASSYRTGLETQYF
>13|TRBJ2-7|.|TRBV11-2
CASSPPTREERYF
>12|TRBJ2-7|.|TRBV23-1
CASSQLDYEQYF
>15|TRBJ1-2|.|TRBV25-1
CASSDPHRVNYGYTF
>16|TRBJ2-1|.|TRBV29-1
CSAKLAGGYSYNEQFF
>14|TRBJ2-7|few|TRBV9
CASSAAEGFYEQYF
>13|TRBJ1-2|.|TRBV5-6
CASSLRESYGYTF